The next 27 T cell receptor beta chains were all read from a single sample in a study of T cells in Graves' hyperthyroidism and ophthalmopathy. RNA transcripts provided the source from which TCR beta CDR3 regions were amplified. The primer set for the first-round RT-PCR of the TCR CDR3 was HTBI. MiXCR, applied by TCRdb to the multiplex PCR reads, yields one record per CDR3 protein. Of over 500,000 distinct CDR3 sequences detected, 14% appear once; the ten largest clones hold approximately 15%. Input material: blood. The receptors were sampled from a woman aged 40 to 55 with Graves' hyperthyroidism.

The table lists this clonotype with many counts. J is TRBJ2-1 and V is TRBV3-1; D is possibly TRBD2 (6 bases). Trimming took off 4 bases at V and 6 bases at J, with 16 bases between the two ends. Germline assignment: CDR1 LGHDT and CDR2 YNNKEL (reference sequence). The CDR3 totals 15 residues. Written as DNA, the CDR3 is TGTGCCAGCAGCCGCCCCGGACTATCGGGCAATGAGCAGTTCTTC. It is translated as CASSRPGLSGNEQFF.

This clonotype was recorded a few times. The chain links TRBV5-5 to TRBJ2-7, with D unclear. The V and J ends lost 2 bases and 2 bases respectively, with 11 bases between them. There are 14 residues in the CDR3. CDR1 and CDR2 from the germline V gene are SGHKS and YYEKEE (reference sequence). The CDR3 coding sequence is TGTGCCAGCAGCTTTCTCAGCACAACCTACGAGCAGTACTTC. Protein sequence: CASSFLSTTYEQYF. Full variable domain (missing parts from reference TRBV5-5 and TRBJ2-7): DAGVTQSPTHLIKTRGQQVTLRCSPISGHKSVSWYQQVLGQGPQFIFQYYEKEERGRGNFPDRFSARQFPNYSSELNVNALLLGDSALYLCASSFLSTTYEQYFGPGTRLTVT.

This clonotype was counted at least ten times. The chain employs TRBV20-1 and TRBJ2-2; 7 bases line up with TRBD2. V was clipped by 7 bases and J by 5 bases; unmatched bases: 7. Germline values: CDR1 DFQATT, CDR2 SNEGSKA (reference sequence). The CDR3 totals 13 residues. The CDR3 here is CSGTAGLTGELFF. DNA for the CDR3: TGCAGTGGTACAGCGGGACTAACCGGGGAGCTGTTTTTT.

This clonotype appeared many times. The chain combines TRBV7-2 with TRBJ1-2, with D uncertain. The germline gives CDR1 SGHTA, CDR2 FQGNSA. CDR3 size: 13 residues. V was clipped by 2 bases and J by 2 bases, with 6 bases between them. The CDR3, as DNA: TGTGCCAGCAGCTTACTGGGGAACTATGGCTACACCTTC. Encoded protein: CASSLLGNYGYTF. The variable domain in full, with the rest retrieved from reference TRBV7-2 and TRBJ1-2, is GAGVSQSPSNKVTEKGKDVELRCDPISGHTALYWYRQSLGQGLEFLIYFQGNSAPDKSGLPSDRFSAERTGGSVSTLTIQRTQQEDSAVYLCASSLLGNYGYTFGSGTRLTVV.

This clonotype was detected many times. The gene calls are TRBV30 and TRBJ2-7; 9 bases align to TRBD2. The V gene's germline CDR1 is GTSNPN and CDR2 SVGIG (reference sequence). This CDR3 contains 13 residues. The CDR3 region is CALSGSPADEQYF. The CDR3 DNA sequence: TGTGCTCTTAGCGGGAGCCCCGCCGACGAGCAGTACTTC. The full variable domain, with the rest looked up from reference TRBV30 and TRBJ2-7, is SQTIHQWPATLVQPVGSPLSLECTVEGTSNPNLYWYRQAAGRGLQLLFYSVGIGQISSEVPQNLSASRPQDRQFILSSKKLLLSDSGFYLCALSGSPADEQYFGPGTRLTVT.

The table lists this clonotype with many counts. This chain joins TRBV28 and TRBJ1-2; the match to TRBD1 covers 7 bases. This CDR3 is built from 13 residues. Per germline, CDR1 MDHEN and CDR2 SYDVKM. The junction had 7 bases not matched to a gene; V was cut back by 4 bases and J by 8 bases. The CDR3 DNA is TGTGCCAGCAGTTGGAGGGGGCGCTCCGGCTACACCTTC. As protein: CASSWRGRSGYTF.

The chain links TRBV4-2 to TRBJ2-3; D is unclear. With 2 bases removed from V and 6 bases from J, the gap between germline ends came to 9 bases. The CDR3 is made up of 13 amino acids. Per the germline V gene, CDR1 is LGHNA and CDR2 is YNFKEQ. DNA for the CDR3: TGTGCCAGCAGCCAAAGACCGTCGGATACGCAGTATTTT. This sequence encodes CASSQRPSDTQYF.

This chain uses TRBV20-1 with TRBJ2-3; maybe TRBD2 (5 bases). Germline values: CDR1 DFQATT, CDR2 SNEGSKA (reference sequence). Trimming shortened V by 3 bases and J by 2 bases, and 12 bases separated the two germline ends. The CDR3 extends over 14 amino acids. The CDR3 DNA reads as TGCAGTGCTAGTCTAGCCGGTTACACAGATACGCAGTATTTT. It is translated as CSASLAGYTDTQYF.

This clonotype appeared many times. The rearrangement links TRBV2 to TRBJ1-1; D is undetermined. This CDR3 has 14 amino acids. In germline, CDR1 is SNHLY, CDR2 FYNNEI. With 1 base removed from V and 6 bases from J, the gap between germline ends came to 12 bases. The chain's CDR3 is CASSEVTHISEAFF. In DNA form, the CDR3 reads TGTGCCAGCAGTGAAGTGACGCATATCTCTGAAGCTTTCTTT.

The rearrangement uses TRBV7-2 and TRBJ2-7, with TRBD1 matching over 10 bases. This CDR3 has 18 residues. Germline CDR1 is SGHTA and CDR2 is FQGNSA. V dropped 5 bases and J dropped 1; count of bases not matched to a gene: 14. This chain's CDR3 is CASSQRHRDRGWSYEQYF. The CDR3 DNA sequence: TGTGCCAGCAGCCAGAGACACCGGGACAGGGGATGGTCCTACGAGCAGTACTTC.

This clonotype was seen repeatedly, ten times or more. The chain is built from TRBV27 and TRBJ2-3; D might be TRBD1 or TRBD2, each matching 5 bases. Looked up from germline, CDR1 is MNHEY and CDR2 is SMNVEV (reference sequence). The length of the CDR3 is 13 residues. The V gene lost 1 base and the J gene lost 3 bases, with 5 bases spanning the gap. As DNA, the CDR3 is TGTGCCAGCAGTTTATGGGGGACAGATACGCAGTATTTT. The encoded protein is CASSLWGTDTQYF.

In this sample, this clonotype turned up many times. The J gene is TRBJ2-5, the V gene TRBV2; D call uncertain. CDR1 is SNHLY and CDR2 is FYNNEI in the germline V gene. The CDR3 is 12 residues long. Trimming cost V 6 bases and J 0 bases, with 5 bases left between them. CDR3 amino acids: CASRNYQETQYF. CDR3 coding DNA: TGTGCCAGCAGGAACTACCAAGAGACCCAGTACTTC.

This clonotype was observed at least ten times. V and J are TRBV27 and TRBJ1-2; no firm D call. This CDR3 has 12 amino acids. The germline V and J ends were trimmed by 6 bases and 5 bases, with 10 bases remaining between them. CDR1 and CDR2 from the germline V gene are MNHEY and SMNVEV (reference sequence). In nucleotides, the CDR3 is TGTGCCAGCAGCCACAATCGGTATGGCTACACCTTC. Its translation: CASSHNRYGYTF.

V usage is TRBV24-1 and J usage is TRBJ1-5; TRBD1 is a possible D gene (5 bases). The CDR3 runs to 13 residues. Between the trimmed V and J ends, which lost 5 bases and 4 bases, there was a span of 8 bases. The germline V gene has CDR1 KGHDR and CDR2 SFDVKD. The CDR3 DNA sequence: TGTGCCACCAGTGTAGGGGTAAATCAGCCCCAGCATTTT. This gives the protein CATSVGVNQPQHF.

This clonotype was recorded a few times. The chain links TRBV6-1 to TRBJ2-5; 12 positions agree with TRBD1. After removal of 6 bases from V and 5 bases from J, the junction contained 16 bases not matched to a gene. Germline-derived CDR1 and CDR2 are MNHNS and SASEGT. This CDR3 is built from 18 residues. The DNA of the CDR3 is TGTGCCAGCAGCAACCTCCTAGGGACAGGGGGCGAGGCGGAGACCCAGTACTTC. Residues: CASSNLLGTGGEAETQYF.

V is TRBV4-1 and J is TRBJ2-5; D unresolved. This CDR3 comprises 13 residues. Between the trimmed V and J ends, which lost 1 base and 10 bases, there was a span of 13 bases. Germline loops: CDR1 MGHRA, CDR2 YSYEKL. DNA of the CDR3: TGCGCCAGCAGCCAAGGTACCCTGGGGATCCAGTACTTC. This sequence encodes CASSQGTLGIQYF.

The V call is TRBV9, the J call TRBJ2-4; 9 nucleotides match TRBD2. The CDR3 consists of 15 residues. The germline V gene has CDR1 SGDLS and CDR2 YYNGEE. With 5 bases clipped from V and 2 bases from J, the junction kept 5 bases outside the gene matches. The DNA of the CDR3 is TGTGCCAGCAGTTCTAGCGGGGTCTCCAAAAACATTCAGTACTTC. It codes for CASSSSGVSKNIQYF.

This clonotype showed up just a few times. This chain connects TRBV27 to TRBJ2-2; D remains unclear. Per the germline V gene, CDR1 is MNHEY and CDR2 is SMNVEV (reference sequence). Trimming removed 7 bases at V and 1 base at J, with 10 bases between. The CDR3 covers 14 residues. CDR3 sequence: CASTKTGNTGELFF. The CDR3 nucleotides are TGTGCCAGCACCAAAACTGGGAACACCGGGGAGCTGTTTTTT.

The chain combines TRBV20-1 with TRBJ1-1, with TRBD1 matching 8 bases. CDR1 is DFQATT, CDR2 SNEGSKA, per germline (reference sequence). CDR3 length: 15 residues. V shed 6 bases, J shed 1 base, and the junction held 10 bases outside the gene matches. The CDR3 loop is CSAHKTGETNTEAFF. Written as DNA, the CDR3 is TGCAGTGCCCATAAGACAGGGGAGACGAACACTGAAGCTTTCTTT.

This clonotype appeared a few times. The chain employs TRBV20-1 and TRBJ2-7; possible D gene TRBD1, 6 bases. Per germline, CDR1 DFQATT and CDR2 SNEGSKA (reference sequence). V was clipped by 6 bases and J by 3 bases, with 27 bases between them. The CDR3 extends over 17 amino acids. CDR3 sequence: CSALSTEPGHFLYEQYF. CDR3 in DNA: TGCAGTGCGCTGAGTACTGAACCGGGACACTTTCTCTACGAGCAGTACTTC.

This clonotype has ten or more counts. The genes are TRBV24-1 and TRBJ2-1; 8 bases are shared with TRBD2. Germline V gene sequence: CDR1 KGHDR, CDR2 SFDVKD. V dropped 6 bases and J dropped 6; count of bases not matched to a gene: 3. The CDR3 spans 13 residues. The CDR3 DNA is TGTGCCACCAGTAGCGGGAGTATCAATGAGCAGTTCTTC. Its protein is CATSSGSINEQFF.

The chain carries TRBV7-6 and TRBJ2-7; tentatively, D is TRBD2 (5 bases). Germline V lookup: CDR1 SGHVS, CDR2 FNYEAQ. Between the trimmed V and J ends, which lost 3 bases and 5 bases, there was a span of 11 bases. This CDR3 comprises 13 residues. The CDR3 DNA reads TGTGCCAGCAGCTTGGTCGGGATGGACGAGCAGTACTTC. As protein: CASSLVGMDEQYF.

Of note for this clonotype: This may stem from a read error, because a much larger clone lies one nucleotide away. This chain links TRBV10-3 with TRBJ2-5; D is uncertain. Germline V gene lookup returns CDR1 ENHRY and CDR2 SYGVKD. The CDR3 consists of 14 residues. Trimming shortened V by 6 bases and J by 1 base, and 12 bases separated the two germline ends. In DNA, the CDR3 is TGTGCCATCAGCGCAAGACCGAGCCAAGAGACCCAGTACTTC. Protein product: CAISARPSQETQYF.

Remarks on this clonotype: This sequence may be a read error, since a much larger clone differs from it by one base. This chain uses TRBV28 with TRBJ1-3; D gene ambiguous. CDR3 length equals 17 residues. Trimming took off 0 bases at V and 0 bases at J, with 12 bases between the two ends. CDR1 is MDHEN, CDR2 SYDVKM, per germline. Here the CDR3 DNA reads TGTGCCAGCAGTTTATGTGGACGGCCGAGCTCTGGAAACACCATATATTTT. Protein: CASSLCGRPSSGNTIYF.

This clonotype occurred many times. The chain uses TRBV7-2 and TRBJ2-1, with a possible D match to TRBD2 (5 bases). The CDR3 runs to 12 residues. Per the germline V gene, CDR1 is SGHTA and CDR2 is FQGNSA. V was pared by 3 bases and J by 9 bases, with 9 bases between. CDR3 protein: CASSFGRGEQFF. The CDR3 DNA reads TGTGCCAGCAGCTTTGGACGGGGTGAGCAGTTCTTC.

This clonotype was found many times. V usage is TRBV20-1 and J usage is TRBJ2-3; TRBD2 matches at 8 bases. CDR1 is DFQATT, CDR2 SNEGSKA, per germline (reference sequence). The ends lost 6 bases at V and 2 bases at J; junction bases unmatched: 13. The CDR3 sequence is 16 residues long. The CDR3 nucleotides are TGCAGTGCGTCAGCGGGAGCCCAAACCTACACAGATACGCAGTATTTT. It translates to CSASAGAQTYTDTQYF.

This clonotype was picked up a small number of times. The rearrangement links TRBV20-1 to TRBJ2-1; D is uncertain. The CDR3 is 13 amino acids. Per germline, CDR1 DFQATT and CDR2 SNEGSKA (reference sequence). Between the trimmed V and J ends, which lost 0 bases and 3 bases, there was a span of 6 bases. CDR3 nucleotide sequence: TGCAGTGCTAGAGATCACGGCTACAATGAGCAGTTCTTC. It translates to CSARDHGYNEQFF.